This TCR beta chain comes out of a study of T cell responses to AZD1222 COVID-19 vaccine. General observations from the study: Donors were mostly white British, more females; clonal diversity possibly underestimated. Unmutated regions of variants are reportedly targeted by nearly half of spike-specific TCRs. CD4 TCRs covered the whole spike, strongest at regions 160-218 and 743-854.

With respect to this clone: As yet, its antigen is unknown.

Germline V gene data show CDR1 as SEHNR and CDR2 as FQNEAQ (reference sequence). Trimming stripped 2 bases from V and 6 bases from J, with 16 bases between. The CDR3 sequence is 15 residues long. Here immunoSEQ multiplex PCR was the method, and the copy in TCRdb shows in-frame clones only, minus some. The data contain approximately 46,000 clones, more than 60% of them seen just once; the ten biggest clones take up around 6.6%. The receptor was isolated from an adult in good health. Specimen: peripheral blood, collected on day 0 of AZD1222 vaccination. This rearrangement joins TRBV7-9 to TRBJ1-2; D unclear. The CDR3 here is CASSLIQTERHGYTF. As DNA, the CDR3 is TGTGCCAGCAGCTTAATCCAGACTGAGCGTCATGGCTACACCTTC.